This TCR beta chain was found in a study of cytomegalovirus exposure and HLA in healthy donors. With 60 Vbeta and 13 Jbeta primers, the PCR was carried out. Clones were sequenced by immunoSEQ multiplex PCR, and TCRdb holds only the in-frame ones, with some missing. The sample has fewer than 250,000 clones; around 83% are singletons. The CDR3 totals 18 residues. Deletions cut 3 bases from V and 0 bases from J, with 17 bases between. Germline V gene lookup returns CDR1 LNHDA and CDR2 SQIVND (reference sequence). The chain carries TRBV19 and TRBJ2-2; weak D call: TRBD1 (7 bases). Sample: PBMCs. This receptor was identified in a woman in her 40s in good health and CMV-seronegative. In DNA form, the CDR3 reads TGTGCCAGTAGTATCGGGGGAACCGGGACAGCGAACACCGGGGAGCTGTTTTTT. Amino acids: CASSIGGTGTANTGELFF.